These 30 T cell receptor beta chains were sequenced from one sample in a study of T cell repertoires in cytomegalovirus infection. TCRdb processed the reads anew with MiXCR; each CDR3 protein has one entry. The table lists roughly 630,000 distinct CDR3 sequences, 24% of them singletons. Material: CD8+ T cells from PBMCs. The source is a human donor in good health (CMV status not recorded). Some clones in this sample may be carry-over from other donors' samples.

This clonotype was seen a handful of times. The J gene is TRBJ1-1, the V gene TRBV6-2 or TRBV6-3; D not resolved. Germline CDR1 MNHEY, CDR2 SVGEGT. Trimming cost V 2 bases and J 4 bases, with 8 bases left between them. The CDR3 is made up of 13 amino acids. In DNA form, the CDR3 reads TGTGCCAGCAGTTACGGACCTTCCACTGAAGCTTTCTTT. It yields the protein CASSYGPSTEAFF.

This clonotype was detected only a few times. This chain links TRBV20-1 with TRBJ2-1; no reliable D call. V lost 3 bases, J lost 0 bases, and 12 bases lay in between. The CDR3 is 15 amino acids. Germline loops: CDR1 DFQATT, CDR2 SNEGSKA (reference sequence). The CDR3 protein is CSARERQSSYNEQFF. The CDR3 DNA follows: TGCAGTGCTAGGGAAAGACAAAGCTCCTACAATGAGCAGTTCTTC.

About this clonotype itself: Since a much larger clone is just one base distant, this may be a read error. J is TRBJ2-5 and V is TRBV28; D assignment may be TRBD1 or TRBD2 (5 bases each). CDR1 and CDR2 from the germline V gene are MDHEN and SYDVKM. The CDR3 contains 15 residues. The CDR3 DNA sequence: TGTGTCAGCAGTACCTCGGGGCTGGGCCAAGAGACCCAGTACTTC. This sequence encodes CVSSTSGLGQETQYF.

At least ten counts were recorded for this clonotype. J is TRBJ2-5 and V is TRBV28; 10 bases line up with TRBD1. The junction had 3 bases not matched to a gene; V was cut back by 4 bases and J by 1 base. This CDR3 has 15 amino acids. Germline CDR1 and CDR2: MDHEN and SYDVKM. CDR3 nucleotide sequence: TGTGCCAGCAGTTGGGACAGGGGTCCCCAAGAGACCCAGTACTTC. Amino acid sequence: CASSWDRGPQETQYF.

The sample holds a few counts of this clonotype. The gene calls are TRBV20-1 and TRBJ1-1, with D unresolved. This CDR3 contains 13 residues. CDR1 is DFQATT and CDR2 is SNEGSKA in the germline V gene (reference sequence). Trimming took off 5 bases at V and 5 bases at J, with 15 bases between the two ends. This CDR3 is CSAQRARETEAFF. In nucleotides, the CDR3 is TGCAGTGCTCAGCGGGCCCGGGAGACTGAAGCTTTCTTT.

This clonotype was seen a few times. As DNA, the CDR3 is TGCAGCGTTGAAGATCCCGCGGCAAACTATGGCTACACCTTC. It translates to CSVEDPAANYGYTF. The chain has TRBV29-1 and TRBJ1-2; D gene ambiguous. Germline lookup yields CDR1 SQVTM and CDR2 ANQGSEA. This CDR3 is 14 amino acids long. The V and J ends lost 0 bases and 2 bases respectively, with 10 bases between them.

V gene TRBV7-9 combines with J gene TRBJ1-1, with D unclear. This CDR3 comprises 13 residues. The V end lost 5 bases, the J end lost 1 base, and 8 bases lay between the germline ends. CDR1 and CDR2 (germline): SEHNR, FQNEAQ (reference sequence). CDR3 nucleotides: TGTGCCAGCAGCACCTTGGCGAACACTGAAGCTTTCTTT. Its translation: CASSTLANTEAFF.

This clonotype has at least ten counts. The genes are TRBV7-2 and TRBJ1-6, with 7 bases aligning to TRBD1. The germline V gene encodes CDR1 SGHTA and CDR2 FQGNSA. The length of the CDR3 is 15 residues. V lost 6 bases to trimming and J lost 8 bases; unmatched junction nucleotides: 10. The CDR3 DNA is TGTGCCAGCAGTCGACCGGGACAGTGGGATTCACCCCTCCACTTT. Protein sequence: CASSRPGQWDSPLHF.

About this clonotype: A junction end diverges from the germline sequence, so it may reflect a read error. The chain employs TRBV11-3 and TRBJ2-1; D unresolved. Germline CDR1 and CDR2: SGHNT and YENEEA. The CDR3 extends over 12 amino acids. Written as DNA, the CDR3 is TGTGTCAGCTCTGGCGGAGAAGGGGAGCAGTTCTTC. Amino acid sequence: CVSSGGEGEQFF.

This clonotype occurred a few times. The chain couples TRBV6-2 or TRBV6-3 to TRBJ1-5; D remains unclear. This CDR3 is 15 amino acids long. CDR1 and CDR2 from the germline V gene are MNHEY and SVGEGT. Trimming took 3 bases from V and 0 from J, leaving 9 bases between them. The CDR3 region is CASSYWESSNQPQHF. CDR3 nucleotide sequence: TGTGCCAGCAGTTATTGGGAGTCTAGCAATCAGCCCCAGCATTTT.

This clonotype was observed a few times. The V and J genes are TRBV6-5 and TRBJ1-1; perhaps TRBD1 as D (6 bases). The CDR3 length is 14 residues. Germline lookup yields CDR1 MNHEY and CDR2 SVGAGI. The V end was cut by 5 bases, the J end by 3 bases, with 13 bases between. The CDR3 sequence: CASSLQGDHTEAFF. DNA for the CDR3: TGTGCCAGCAGTCTACAGGGAGATCACACTGAAGCTTTCTTT.

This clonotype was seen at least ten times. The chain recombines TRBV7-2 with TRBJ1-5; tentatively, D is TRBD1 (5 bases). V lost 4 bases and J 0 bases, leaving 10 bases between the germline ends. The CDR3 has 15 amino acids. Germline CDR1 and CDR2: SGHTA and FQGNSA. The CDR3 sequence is CASSWGPYSNQPQHF. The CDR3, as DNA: TGTGCCAGCAGCTGGGGCCCCTATAGCAATCAGCCCCAGCATTTT.

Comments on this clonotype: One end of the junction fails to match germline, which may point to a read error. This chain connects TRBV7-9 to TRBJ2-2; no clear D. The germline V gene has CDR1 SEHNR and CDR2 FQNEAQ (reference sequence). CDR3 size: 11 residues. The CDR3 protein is CALEDTGELFF. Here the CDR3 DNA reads TGCGCCCTGGAAGACACCGGGGAGCTGTTTTTT.

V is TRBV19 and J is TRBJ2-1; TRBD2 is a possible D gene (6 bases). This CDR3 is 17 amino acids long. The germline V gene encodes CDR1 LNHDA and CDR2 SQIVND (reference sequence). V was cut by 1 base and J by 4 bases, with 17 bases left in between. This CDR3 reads CASSIGARSGWYNEQFF. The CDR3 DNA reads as TGTGCCAGTAGTATAGGGGCCCGGAGCGGGTGGTACAATGAGCAGTTCTTC.

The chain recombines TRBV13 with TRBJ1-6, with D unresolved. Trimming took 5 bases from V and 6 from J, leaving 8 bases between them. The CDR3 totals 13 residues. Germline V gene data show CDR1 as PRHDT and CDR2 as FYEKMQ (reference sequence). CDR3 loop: CASSRESNSPLHF. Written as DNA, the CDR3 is TGTGCCAGCAGCCGGGAGAGTAATTCACCCCTCCACTTT.

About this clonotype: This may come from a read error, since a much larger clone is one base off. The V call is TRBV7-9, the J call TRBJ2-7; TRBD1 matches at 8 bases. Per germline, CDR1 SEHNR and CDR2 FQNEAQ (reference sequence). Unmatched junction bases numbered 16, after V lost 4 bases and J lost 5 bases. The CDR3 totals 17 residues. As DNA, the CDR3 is TGTGCCAGCAGCTCTACGCGGGATGACAGGGGCCCCCACGAGCAGTACTTC. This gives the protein CASSSTRDDRGPHEQYF.

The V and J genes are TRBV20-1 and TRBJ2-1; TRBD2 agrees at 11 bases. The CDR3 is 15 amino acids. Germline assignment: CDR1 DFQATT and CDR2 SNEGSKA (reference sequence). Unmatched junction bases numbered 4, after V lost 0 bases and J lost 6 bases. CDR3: CSARDSTSGANEQFF. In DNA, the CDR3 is TGCAGTGCTAGAGATTCGACTAGCGGGGCCAATGAGCAGTTCTTC.

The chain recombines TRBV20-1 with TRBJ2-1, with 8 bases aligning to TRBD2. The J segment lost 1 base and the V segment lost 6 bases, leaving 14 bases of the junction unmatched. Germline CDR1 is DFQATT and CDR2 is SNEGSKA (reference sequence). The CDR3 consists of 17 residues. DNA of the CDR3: TGCAGTGCGGGCCTCTCGAGCGGGGGTCGATCCTACAATGAGCAGTTCTTC. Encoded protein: CSAGLSSGGRSYNEQFF.

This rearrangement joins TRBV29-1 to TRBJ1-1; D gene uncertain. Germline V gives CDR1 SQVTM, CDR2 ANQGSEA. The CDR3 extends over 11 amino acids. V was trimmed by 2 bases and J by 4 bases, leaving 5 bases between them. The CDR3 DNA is TGCAGCGTTGAAACGGGCACTGAAGCTTTCTTT. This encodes CSVETGTEAFF.

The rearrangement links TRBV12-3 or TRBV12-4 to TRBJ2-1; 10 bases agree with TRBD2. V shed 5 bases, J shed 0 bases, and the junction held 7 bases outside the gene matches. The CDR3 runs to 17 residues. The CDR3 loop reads CASSGAGGFPSYNEQFF. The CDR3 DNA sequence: TGTGCCAGCAGTGGAGCGGGGGGGTTCCCCTCCTACAATGAGCAGTTCTTC.

In DNA form, the CDR3 reads TGCAGTGCTAGAACAGGGGAGAAATACGAGCAGTACTTC. It specifies CSARTGEKYEQYF. The V gene is TRBV20-1, the J gene TRBJ2-7, with 7 bases identical to TRBD1. V lost 2 bases, J lost 4 bases, and 5 bases stayed unmatched. This CDR3 region has 13 residues. The germline V gene has CDR1 DFQATT and CDR2 SNEGSKA (reference sequence).

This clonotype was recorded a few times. CDR3 region: CAASQRGAHTDTQYF. The CDR3 DNA follows: TGTGCCGCCTCCCAACGGGGGGCCCACACAGATACGCAGTATTTT. The chain is built from TRBV6-1 and TRBJ2-3; D may be TRBD2 (7 bases). This CDR3 has 15 residues. Trimming took off 11 bases at V and 2 bases at J, with 20 bases between the two ends. Germline V gene lookup returns CDR1 MNHNS and CDR2 SASEGT.

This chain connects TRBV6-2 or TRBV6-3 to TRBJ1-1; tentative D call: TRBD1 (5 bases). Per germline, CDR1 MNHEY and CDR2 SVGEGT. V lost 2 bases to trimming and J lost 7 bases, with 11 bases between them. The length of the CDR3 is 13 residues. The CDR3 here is CASSYPGTGEAFF. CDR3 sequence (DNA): TGTGCCAGCAGTTACCCGGGGACGGGTGAAGCTTTCTTT.

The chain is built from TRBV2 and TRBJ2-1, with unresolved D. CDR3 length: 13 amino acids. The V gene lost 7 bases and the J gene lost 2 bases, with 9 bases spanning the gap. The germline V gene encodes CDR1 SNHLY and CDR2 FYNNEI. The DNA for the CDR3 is TGTGCCAGCAACCAGTTCCCCTACAATGAGCAGTTCTTC. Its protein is CASNQFPYNEQFF.

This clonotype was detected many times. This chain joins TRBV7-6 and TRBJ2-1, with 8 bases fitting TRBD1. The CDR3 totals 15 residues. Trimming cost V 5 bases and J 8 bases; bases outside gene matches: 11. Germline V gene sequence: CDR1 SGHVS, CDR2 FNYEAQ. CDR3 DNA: TGTGCCAGCAGCCCAATCCTGACAGGGGCCCATGAGCAGTTCTTC. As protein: CASSPILTGAHEQFF.

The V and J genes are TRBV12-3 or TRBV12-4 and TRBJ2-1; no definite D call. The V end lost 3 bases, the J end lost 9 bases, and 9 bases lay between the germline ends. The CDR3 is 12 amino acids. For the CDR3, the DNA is TGTGCCAGCAGTTTTTTAGGGTCTGAGCAGTTCTTC. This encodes CASSFLGSEQFF.

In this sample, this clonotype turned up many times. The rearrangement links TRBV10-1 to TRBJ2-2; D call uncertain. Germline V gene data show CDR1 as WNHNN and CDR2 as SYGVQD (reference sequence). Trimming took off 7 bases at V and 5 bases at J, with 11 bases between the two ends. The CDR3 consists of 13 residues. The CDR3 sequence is CASTPKGTGELFF. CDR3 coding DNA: TGCGCCAGCACCCCGAAGGGAACCGGGGAGCTGTTTTTT.

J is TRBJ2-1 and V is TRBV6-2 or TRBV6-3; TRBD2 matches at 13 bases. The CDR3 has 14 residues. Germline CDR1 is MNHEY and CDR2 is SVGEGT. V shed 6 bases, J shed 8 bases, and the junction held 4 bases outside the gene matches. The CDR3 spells CASRVGLAGHEQFF. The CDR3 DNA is TGTGCCAGCAGAGTGGGACTAGCGGGGCATGAGCAGTTCTTC.

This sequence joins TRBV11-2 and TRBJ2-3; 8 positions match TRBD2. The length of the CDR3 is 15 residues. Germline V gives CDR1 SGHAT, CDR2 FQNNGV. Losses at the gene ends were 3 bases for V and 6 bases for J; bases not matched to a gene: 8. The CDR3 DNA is TGTGCCAGCAGCTTCGGGGGGGATCCTCTTGATACGCAGTATTTT. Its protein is CASSFGGDPLDTQYF. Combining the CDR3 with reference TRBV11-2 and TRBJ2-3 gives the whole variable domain EAGVAQSPRYKIIEKRQSVAFWCNPISGHATLYWYQQILGQGPKLLIQFQNNGVVDDSQLPKDRFSAERLKGVDSTLKIQPAKLEDSAVYLCASSFGGDPLDTQYFGPGTRLTVL.

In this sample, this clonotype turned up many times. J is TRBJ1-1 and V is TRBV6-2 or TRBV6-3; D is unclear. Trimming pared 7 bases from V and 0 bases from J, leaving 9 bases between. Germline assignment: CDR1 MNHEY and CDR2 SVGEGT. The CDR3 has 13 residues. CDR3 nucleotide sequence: TGTGCCAGCAATGAATGGCTGAACACTGAAGCTTTCTTT. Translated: CASNEWLNTEAFF.